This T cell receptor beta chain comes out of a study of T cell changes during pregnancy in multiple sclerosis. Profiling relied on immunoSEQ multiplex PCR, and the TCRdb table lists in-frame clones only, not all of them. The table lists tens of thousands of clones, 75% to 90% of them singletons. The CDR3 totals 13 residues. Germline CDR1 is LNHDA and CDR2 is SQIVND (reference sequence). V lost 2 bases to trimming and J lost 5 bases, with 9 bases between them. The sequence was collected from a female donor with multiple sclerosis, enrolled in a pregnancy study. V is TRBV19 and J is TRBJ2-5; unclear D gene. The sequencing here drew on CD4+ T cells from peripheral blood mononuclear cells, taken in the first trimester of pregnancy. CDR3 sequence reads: CASSIRIAETQYF. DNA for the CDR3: TGTGCCAGTAGTATAAGGATAGCCGAGACCCAGTACTTC.